This T cell receptor (beta chain) was observed in a study of T cell repertoires in cytomegalovirus infection. On the study more broadly: In the study, CMV epitopes included recently identified HLA-C-restricted and well-studied HLA-B-restricted ones. Public TCR beta signatures were indicative of both CMV infection and a matching HLA type. General study results and limits: The study found HLA-C-restricted CMV-specific TCR beta clonotypes dominating the ex vivo response.

TCRdb processed the reads anew with MiXCR; each CDR3 protein has one entry. Of 650,000 to 900,000 distinct CDR3 sequences in the sample, about 27% are singletons; the top ten hold 10% to 15%. V gave up 0 bases and J gave up 3 bases; unmatched junction bases: 1. The germline V gene encodes CDR1 MNHEY and CDR2 SVGAGI. The CDR3 sequence is 14 residues long. This clonotype has more than one count but fewer than ten. Its antigen is as yet unknown. The source material was cultured CD8+ T cells from PBMCs, sampled from culture after CMV antigen stimulation. This clonotype was obtained from a human donor in good health (CMV status not recorded). Some clones in this sample may be carry-over from other donors' samples. The gene calls are TRBV6-5 and TRBJ2-5; TRBD1 matches 7 bases. The chain's CDR3 is CASSYSTGEETQYF. The CDR3 nucleotides read TGTGCCAGCAGTTACTCCACAGGGGAAGAGACCCAGTACTTC.